This T cell receptor beta chain was profiled in a study of T cells in Graves' hyperthyroidism and ophthalmopathy. General observations from the study: Most thyroid clonotypes that were expanded above 0.001 also turned up in blood. Ophthalmopathy and stable hyperthyroidism were told apart by a 13 V-J model.

The CDR3 contains 16 residues. The germline V and J ends were trimmed by 5 bases and 0 bases, with 17 bases remaining between them. The germline V gene encodes CDR1 SGHAT and CDR2 FQDESV (reference sequence). The TCR beta CDR3 regions underwent amplification using RNA transcripts as the source. RT-PCR in the first round (using the HTBI primer set) targeted the TCR CDR3. TCRdb re-derived calls from the multiplex PCR reads in MiXCR, one entry per CDR3 protein. The table records hundreds of thousands of distinct CDR3 sequences, approximately 14% of them present only once. This clonotype was seen repeatedly, ten times or more. Its antigen is unknown. Under 3 months was the duration of disease in ophthalmopathy patients, who also had a Clinical Activity Score of at least 3 and a NOSPECS grade of at least 4. Exclusions: uncontrolled infection, other autoimmune disease, pregnancy, lactation.

Sequencing used blood. The chain is built from TRBV11-1 and TRBJ2-7; maybe TRBD1 (6 bases). This clonotype originated in a woman in her thirties or forties with Graves' ophthalmopathy. CDR3 nucleotides: TGTGCCAGCAGCCAAACGACAGGAAGGAGCTCCTACGAGCAGTACTTC. It specifies CASSQTTGRSSYEQYF.